The entry below describes one T cell receptor (beta chain). Its specificity is unknown. Different DNA sequences within this sample yield the same CDR3. Germline assignment: CDR1 SGHRS and CDR2 YFSETQ. This CDR3 region has 14 residues. Trimming stripped 2 bases from V and 1 base from J, with 9 bases between. This record belongs to a study of cytomegalovirus exposure and HLA in healthy donors. Study-wide points: Certain sequence variants were highly shared and formed a cluster, and this cluster was likely a sequencing artifact. In a later analysis, most CMV-associated TCR beta chains appeared HLA-restricted.

With 60 Vbeta and 13 Jbeta primers, the PCR was carried out. Clones were read by immunoSEQ multiplex PCR, and TCRdb kept only the in-frame ones, dropping some. The sample includes more than 140,000 clones, roughly 75% of them seen just once. The chain couples TRBV5-1 to TRBJ1-1; no reliable D call. This TCR was recovered from a man aged 40-49 years in good health and CMV-seronegative. Material: PBMCs. The CDR3 DNA follows: TGCGCCAGCAGCTTACAAGGAGGGAACACTGAAGCTTTCTTT. Translated: CASSLQGGNTEAFF.